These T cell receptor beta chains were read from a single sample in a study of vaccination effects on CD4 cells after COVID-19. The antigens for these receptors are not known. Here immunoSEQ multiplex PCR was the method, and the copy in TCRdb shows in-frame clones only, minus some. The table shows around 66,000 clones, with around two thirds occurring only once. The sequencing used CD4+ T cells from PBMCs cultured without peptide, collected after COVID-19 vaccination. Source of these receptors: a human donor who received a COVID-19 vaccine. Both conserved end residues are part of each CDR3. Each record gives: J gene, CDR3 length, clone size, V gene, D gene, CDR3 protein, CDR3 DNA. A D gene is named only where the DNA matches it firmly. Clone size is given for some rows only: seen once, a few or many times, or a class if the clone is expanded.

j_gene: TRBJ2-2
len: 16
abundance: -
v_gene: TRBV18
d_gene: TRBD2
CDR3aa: CASSPYPAGGTGELFF
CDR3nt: TGTGCCAGCTCACCTTACCCAGCGGGGGGCACCGGGGAGCTGTTTTTT

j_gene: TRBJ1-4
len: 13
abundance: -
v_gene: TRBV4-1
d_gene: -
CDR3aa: CASSLPQVGKLFF
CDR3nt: TGCGCCAGCAGCCTACCCCAGGTCGGAAAACTGTTTTTT

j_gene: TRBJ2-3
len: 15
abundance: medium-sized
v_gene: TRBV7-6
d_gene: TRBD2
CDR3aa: CASSLVAGPTDTQYF
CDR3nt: TGTGCCAGCAGCTTAGTAGCGGGGCCCACAGATACGCAGTATTTT

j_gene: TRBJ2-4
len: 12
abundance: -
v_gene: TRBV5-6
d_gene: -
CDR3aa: CASSVRGGIQYF
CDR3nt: TGTGCCAGCAGCGTCAGGGGGGGCATTCAGTACTTC

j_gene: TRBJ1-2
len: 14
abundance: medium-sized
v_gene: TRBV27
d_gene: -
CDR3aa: CASSSNRLGHGYTF
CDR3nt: TGTGCCAGCAGTTCCAATAGGCTCGGACATGGCTACACCTTC

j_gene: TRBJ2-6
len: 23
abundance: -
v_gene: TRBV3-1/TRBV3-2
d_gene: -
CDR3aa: CASSQDLRDWDGKTYSGANVLTF
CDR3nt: TGTGCCAGCAGCCAAGATCTTCGGGACTGGGACGGGAAAACTTACTCTGGGGCCAACGTCCTGACTTTC

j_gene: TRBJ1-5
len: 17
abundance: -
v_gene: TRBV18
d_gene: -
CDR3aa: CASSPLPPRGMDQPQHF
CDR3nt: TGTGCCAGCTCACCTCTTCCCCCTAGAGGGATGGATCAGCCCCAGCATTTT

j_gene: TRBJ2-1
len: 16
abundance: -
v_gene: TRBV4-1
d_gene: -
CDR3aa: CASSRHGTGAANEQFF
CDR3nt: TGCGCCAGCAGCCGCCACGGTACGGGGGCGGCCAATGAGCAGTTCTTC

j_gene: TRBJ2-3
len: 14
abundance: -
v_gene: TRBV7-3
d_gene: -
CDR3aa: CASSLRASPDTQYF
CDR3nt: TGTGCCAGCAGCTTGAGAGCTAGCCCAGATACGCAGTATTTT

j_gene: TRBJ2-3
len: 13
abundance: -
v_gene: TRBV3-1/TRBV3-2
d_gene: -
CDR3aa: CASSHNRADTQYF
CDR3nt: TGTGCCAGCAGCCATAATCGGGCAGATACGCAGTATTTT

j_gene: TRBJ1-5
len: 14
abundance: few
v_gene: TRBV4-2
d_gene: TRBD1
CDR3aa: CASSLGQGSQPQHF
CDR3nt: TGTGCCAGCAGCCTAGGACAGGGAAGTCAGCCCCAGCATTTT

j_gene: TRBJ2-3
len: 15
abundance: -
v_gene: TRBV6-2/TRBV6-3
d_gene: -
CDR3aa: CASSWGGGPTDTQYF
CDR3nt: TGTGCCAGCAGTTGGGGCGGGGGCCCCACAGATACGCAGTATTTT

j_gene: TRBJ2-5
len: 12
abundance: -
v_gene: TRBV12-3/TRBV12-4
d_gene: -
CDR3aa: CASSWGPETQYF
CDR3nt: TGTGCCAGCAGTTGGGGTCCCGAGACCCAGTACTTC

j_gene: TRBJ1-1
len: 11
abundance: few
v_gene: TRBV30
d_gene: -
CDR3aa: CAWMGYTEAFF
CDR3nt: TGTGCCTGGATGGGGTACACTGAAGCTTTCTTT

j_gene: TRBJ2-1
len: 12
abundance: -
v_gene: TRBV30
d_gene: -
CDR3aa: CAWSVQGWAQFF
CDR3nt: TGTGCCTGGAGTGTACAAGGGTGGGCGCAGTTCTTC

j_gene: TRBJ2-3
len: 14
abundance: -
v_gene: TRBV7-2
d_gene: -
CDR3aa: CASSPSRATDTQYF
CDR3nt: TGTGCCAGCAGCCCGTCGAGGGCCACAGATACGCAGTATTTT

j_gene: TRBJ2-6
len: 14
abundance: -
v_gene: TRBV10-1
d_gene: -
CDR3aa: CASSGGSGANVLTF
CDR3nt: TGCGCCAGCAGTGGAGGATCTGGGGCCAACGTCCTGACTTTC

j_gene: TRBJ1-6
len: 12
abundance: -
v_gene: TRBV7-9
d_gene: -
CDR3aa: CASSWDNSPLHF
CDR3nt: TGTGCCAGCAGCTGGGATAATTCACCCCTCCACTTT

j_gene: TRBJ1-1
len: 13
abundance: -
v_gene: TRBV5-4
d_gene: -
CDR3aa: CASSWISNTEAFF
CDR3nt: TGTGCCAGCAGCTGGATCAGTAACACTGAAGCTTTCTTT

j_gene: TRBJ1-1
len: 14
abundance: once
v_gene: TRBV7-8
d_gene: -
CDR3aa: CASSFGTQNTEAFF
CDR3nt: TGTGCCAGCAGCTTCGGGACACAGAACACTGAAGCTTTCTTT

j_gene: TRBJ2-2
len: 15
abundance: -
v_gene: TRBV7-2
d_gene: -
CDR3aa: CASSNGGPLGGELFF
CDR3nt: TGTGCCAGCAGCAACGGGGGGCCCCTAGGGGGGGAGCTGTTTTTT

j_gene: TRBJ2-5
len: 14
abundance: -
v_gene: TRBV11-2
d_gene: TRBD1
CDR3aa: CASRMTGGAQTQYF
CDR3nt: TGTGCCAGCAGAATGACAGGGGGCGCGCAGACCCAGTACTTC

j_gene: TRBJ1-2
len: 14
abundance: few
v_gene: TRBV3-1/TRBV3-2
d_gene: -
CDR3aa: CASSQGTSLWGYTF
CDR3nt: TGTGCCAGCAGCCAAGGGACGTCCCTTTGGGGCTACACCTTC

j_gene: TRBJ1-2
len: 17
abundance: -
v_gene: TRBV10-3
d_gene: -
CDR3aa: CAISAPGADPSNYGYTF
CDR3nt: TGTGCCATCAGTGCTCCAGGGGCCGACCCTTCTAACTATGGCTACACCTTC

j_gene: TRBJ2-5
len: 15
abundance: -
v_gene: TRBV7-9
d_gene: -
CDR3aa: CASSLGAGSQETQYF
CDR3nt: TGTGCCAGCAGCTTAGGGGCGGGCTCCCAAGAGACCCAGTACTTC

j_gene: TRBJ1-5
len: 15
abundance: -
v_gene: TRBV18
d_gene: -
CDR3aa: CASSPSAGINQPQHF
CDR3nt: TGTGCCAGCTCACCGTCGGCTGGAATAAATCAGCCCCAGCATTTT

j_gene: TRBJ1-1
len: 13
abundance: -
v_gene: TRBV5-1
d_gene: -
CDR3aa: CASSLEVNTEAFF
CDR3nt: TGCGCCAGCAGCTTGGAGGTGAACACTGAAGCTTTCTTT

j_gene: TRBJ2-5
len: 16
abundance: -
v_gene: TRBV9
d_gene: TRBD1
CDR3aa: CASSPRQGDRQETQYF
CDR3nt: TGTGCCAGCAGCCCGCGGCAGGGGGATCGACAAGAGACCCAGTACTTC

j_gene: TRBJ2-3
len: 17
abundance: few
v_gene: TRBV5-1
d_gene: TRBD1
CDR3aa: CASSPASTGGEWDTQYF
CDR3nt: TGCGCCAGCAGCCCGGCCTCGACAGGGGGCGAATGGGATACGCAGTATTTT

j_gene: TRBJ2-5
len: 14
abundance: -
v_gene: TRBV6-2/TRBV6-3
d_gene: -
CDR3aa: CASSYAGMGETQYF
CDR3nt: TGTGCCAGCAGTTACGCGGGGATGGGAGAGACCCAGTACTTC

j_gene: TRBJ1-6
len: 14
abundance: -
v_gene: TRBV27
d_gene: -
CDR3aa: CASRIRSYNSPLHF
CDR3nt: TGTGCCAGCAGGATACGTAGCTATAATTCACCCCTCCACTTT

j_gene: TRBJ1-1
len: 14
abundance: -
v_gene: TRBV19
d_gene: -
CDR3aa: CASHSGSWVTEAFF
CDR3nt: TGTGCCAGTCATTCAGGGTCTTGGGTCACTGAAGCTTTCTTT

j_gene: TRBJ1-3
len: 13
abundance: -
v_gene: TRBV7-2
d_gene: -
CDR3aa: CASSLGYGNTIYF
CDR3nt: TGTGCCAGCAGCTTAGGGTACGGAAACACCATATATTTT

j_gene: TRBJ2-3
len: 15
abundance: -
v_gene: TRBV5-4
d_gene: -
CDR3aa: CASSVSPLGTDTQYF
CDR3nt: TGTGCCAGCAGCGTATCCCCTCTTGGGACAGATACGCAGTATTTT

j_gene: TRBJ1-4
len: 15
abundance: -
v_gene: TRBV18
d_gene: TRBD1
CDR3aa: CASSRPQGANEKLFF
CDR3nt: TGTGCCAGCTCACGCCCGCAGGGGGCTAATGAAAAACTGTTTTTT

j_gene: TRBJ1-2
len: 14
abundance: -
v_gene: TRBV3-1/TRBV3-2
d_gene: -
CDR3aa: CASSHASNSGGYTF
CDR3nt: TGTGCCAGCAGCCACGCGTCCAACTCGGGGGGCTACACCTTC

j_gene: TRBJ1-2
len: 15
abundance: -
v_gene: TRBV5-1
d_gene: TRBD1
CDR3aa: CASSLLGQGVNGYTF
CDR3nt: TGCGCCAGCAGCTTGTTAGGACAGGGGGTAAATGGCTACACCTTC

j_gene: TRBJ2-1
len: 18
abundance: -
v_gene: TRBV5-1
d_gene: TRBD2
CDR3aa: CASSRRTSGGSSYNEQFF
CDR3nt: TGCGCCAGCAGCCGGCGGACTAGCGGGGGGAGCTCCTACAATGAGCAGTTCTTC

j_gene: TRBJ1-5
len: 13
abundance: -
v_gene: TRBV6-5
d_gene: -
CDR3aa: CAAEDGLNQPQHF
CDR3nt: TGTGCCGCGGAGGACGGACTCAATCAGCCCCAGCATTTT

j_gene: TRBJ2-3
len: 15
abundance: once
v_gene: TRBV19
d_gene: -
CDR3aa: CASNSPGHLTDTQYF
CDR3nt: TGTGCCAGCAACTCCCCGGGACATCTCACAGATACGCAGTATTTT

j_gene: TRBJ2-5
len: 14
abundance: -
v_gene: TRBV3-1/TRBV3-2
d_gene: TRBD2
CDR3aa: CASSTRGGGETQYF
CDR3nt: TGTGCCAGCAGCACCCGCGGGGGTGGCGAGACCCAGTACTTC

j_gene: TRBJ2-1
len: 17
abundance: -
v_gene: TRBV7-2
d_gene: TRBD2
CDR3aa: CASSFRLAGGPKNEQFF
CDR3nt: TGTGCCAGCAGCTTTCGACTAGCGGGGGGGCCGAAAAATGAGCAGTTCTTC

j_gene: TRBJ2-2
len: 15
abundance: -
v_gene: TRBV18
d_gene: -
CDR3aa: CASSPGGLNTGELFF
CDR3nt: TGTGCCAGCTCACCTGGTGGCCTGAACACCGGGGAGCTGTTTTTT

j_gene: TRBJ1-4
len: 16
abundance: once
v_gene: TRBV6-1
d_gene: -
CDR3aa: CASSERLPEWGEKLFF
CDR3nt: TGTGCCAGCAGTGAAAGGTTGCCGGAGTGGGGTGAAAAACTGTTTTTT

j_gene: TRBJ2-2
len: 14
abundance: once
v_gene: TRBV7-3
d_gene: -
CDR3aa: CASSSGLRTGELFF
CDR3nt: TGTGCCAGCAGCTCGGGGCTCCGCACCGGGGAGCTGTTTTTT